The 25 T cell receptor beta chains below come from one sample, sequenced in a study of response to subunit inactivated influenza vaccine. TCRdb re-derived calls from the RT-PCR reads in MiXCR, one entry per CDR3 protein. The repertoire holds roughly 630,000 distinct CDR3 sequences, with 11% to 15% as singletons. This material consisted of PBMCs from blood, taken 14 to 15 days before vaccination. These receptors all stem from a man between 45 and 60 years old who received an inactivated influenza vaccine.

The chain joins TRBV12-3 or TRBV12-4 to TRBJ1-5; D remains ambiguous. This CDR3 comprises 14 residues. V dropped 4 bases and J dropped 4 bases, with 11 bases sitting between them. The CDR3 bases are TGTGCCAGCAGTTACAGTGTCAGAAATCAGCCCCAGCATTTT. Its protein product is CASSYSVRNQPQHF.

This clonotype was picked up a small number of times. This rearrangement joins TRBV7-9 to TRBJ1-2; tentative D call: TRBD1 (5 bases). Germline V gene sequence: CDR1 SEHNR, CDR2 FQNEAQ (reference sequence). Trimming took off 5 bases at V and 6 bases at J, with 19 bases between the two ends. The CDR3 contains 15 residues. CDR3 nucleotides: TGTGCCAGCAGCAGACCCACAGGACCGGGGGATGGCTACACCTTC. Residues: CASSRPTGPGDGYTF.

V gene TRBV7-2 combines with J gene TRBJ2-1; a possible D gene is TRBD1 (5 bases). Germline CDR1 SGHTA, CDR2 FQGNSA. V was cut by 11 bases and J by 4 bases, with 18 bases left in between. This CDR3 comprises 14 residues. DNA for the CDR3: TGTGCCGGCAAGTTAGGGGAAGTATACAATGAGCAGTTCTTC. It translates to CAGKLGEVYNEQFF.

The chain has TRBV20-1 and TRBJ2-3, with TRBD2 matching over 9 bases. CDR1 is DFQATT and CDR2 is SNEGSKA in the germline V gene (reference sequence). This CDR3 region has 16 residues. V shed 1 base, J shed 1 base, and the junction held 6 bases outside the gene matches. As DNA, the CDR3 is TGCAGTGCTAGAGCAAGCGGGGGGAAACGCACAGATACGCAGTATTTT. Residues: CSARASGGKRTDTQYF.

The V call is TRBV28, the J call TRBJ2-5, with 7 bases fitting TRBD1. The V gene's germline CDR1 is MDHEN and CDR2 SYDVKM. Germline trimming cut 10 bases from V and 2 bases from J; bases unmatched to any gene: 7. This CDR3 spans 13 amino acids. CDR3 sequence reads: CANTDRVQETQYF. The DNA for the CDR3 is TGTGCCAACACAGACAGGGTGCAAGAGACCCAGTACTTC.

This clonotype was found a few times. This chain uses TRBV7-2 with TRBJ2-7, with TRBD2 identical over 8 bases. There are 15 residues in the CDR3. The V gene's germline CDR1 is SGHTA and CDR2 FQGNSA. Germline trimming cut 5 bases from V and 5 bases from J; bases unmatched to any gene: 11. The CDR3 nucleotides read TGTGCCAGCAGCCTAGTAGCGGGAAGGGCCGACGAGCAGTACTTC. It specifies CASSLVAGRADEQYF. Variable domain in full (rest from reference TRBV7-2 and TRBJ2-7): GAGVSQSPSNKVTEKGKDVELRCDPISGHTALYWYRQSLGQGLEFLIYFQGNSAPDKSGLPSDRFSAERTGGSVSTLTIQRTQQEDSAVYLCASSLVAGRADEQYFGPGTRLTVT.

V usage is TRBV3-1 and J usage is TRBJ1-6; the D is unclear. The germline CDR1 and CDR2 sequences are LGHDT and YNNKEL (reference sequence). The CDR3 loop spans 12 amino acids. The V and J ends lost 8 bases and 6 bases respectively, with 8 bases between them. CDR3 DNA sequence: TGTGCCAGCGGGGAGCTTAATTCACCCCTCCACTTT. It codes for CASGELNSPLHF. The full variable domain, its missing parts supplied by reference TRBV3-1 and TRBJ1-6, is DTAVSQTPKYLVTQMGNDKSIKCEQNLGHDTMYWYKQDSKKFLKIMFSYNNKELIINETVPNRFSPKSPDKAHLNLHINSLELGDSAVYFCASGELNSPLHFGNGTRLTVT.

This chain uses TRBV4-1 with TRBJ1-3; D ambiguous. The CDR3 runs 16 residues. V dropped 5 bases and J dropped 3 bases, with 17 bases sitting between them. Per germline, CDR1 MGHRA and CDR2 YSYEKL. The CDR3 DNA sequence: TGCGCCAGCAGCTCTACAGCTGAGTCCCTTGGAAACACCATATATTTT. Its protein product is CASSSTAESLGNTIYF.

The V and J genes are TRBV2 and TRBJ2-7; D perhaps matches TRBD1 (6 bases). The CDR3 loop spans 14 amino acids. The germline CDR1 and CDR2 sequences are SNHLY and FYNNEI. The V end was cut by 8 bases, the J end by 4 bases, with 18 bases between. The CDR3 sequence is CASHRATSGYEQYF. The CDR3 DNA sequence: TGTGCCAGCCACAGGGCCACCTCGGGTTACGAGCAGTACTTC.

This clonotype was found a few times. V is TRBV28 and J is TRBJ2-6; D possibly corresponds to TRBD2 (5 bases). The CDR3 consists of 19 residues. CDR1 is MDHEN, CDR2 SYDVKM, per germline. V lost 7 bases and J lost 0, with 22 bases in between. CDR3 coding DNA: TGTGCCAGCACCTCCCCCCTTGGAGGCGTTAGCTCTGGGGCCAACGTCCTGACTTTC. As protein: CASTSPLGGVSSGANVLTF.

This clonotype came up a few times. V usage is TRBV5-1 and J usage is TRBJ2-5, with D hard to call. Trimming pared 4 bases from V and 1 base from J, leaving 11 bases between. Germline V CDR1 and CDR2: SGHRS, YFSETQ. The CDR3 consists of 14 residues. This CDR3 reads CASSTGGPQETQYF. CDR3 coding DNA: TGCGCCAGCAGCACCGGTGGGCCCCAAGAGACCCAGTACTTC. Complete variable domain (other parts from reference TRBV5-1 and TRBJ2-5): KAGVTQTPRYLIKTRGQQVTLSCSPISGHRSVSWYQQTPGQGLQFLFEYFSETQRNKGNFPGRFSGRQFSNSRSEMNVSTLELGDSALYLCASSTGGPQETQYFGPGTRLLVL.

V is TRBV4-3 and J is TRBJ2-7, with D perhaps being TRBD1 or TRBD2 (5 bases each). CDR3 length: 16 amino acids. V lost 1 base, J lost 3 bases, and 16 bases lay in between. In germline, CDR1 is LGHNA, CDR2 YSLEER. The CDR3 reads CASSQAGTKRSYEQYF. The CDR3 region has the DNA TGCGCCAGCAGCCAAGCCGGGACCAAGAGGAGCTACGAGCAGTACTTC.

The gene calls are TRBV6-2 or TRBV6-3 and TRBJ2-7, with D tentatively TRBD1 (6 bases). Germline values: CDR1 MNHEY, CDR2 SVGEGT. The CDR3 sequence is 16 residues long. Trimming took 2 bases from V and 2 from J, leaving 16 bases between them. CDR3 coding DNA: TGTGCCAGCAGTTACAACCCGACAGGTTCCGCCTACGAGCAGTACTTC. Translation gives CASSYNPTGSAYEQYF.

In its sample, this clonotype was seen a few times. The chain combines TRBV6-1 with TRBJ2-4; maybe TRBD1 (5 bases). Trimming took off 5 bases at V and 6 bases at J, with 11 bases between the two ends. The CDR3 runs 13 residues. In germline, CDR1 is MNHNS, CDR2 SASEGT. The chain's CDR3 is CASSTTQGNIQYF. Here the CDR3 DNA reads TGTGCCAGCAGTACCACGCAGGGAAACATTCAGTACTTC.

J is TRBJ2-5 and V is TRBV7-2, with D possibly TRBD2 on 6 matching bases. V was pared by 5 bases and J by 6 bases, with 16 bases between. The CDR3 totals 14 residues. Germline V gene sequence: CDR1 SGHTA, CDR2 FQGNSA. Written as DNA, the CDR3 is TGTGCCAGCAGCCCCCGGAGGGGTAGGCAGACCCAGTACTTC. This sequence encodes CASSPRRGRQTQYF.

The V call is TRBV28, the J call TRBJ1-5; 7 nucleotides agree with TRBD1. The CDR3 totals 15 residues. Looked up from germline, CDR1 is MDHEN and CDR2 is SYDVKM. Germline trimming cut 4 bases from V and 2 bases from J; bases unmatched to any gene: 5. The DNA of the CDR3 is TGTGCCAGCAGTTCACAGGGGAGGGGCAATCAGCCCCAGCATTTT. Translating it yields CASSSQGRGNQPQHF.

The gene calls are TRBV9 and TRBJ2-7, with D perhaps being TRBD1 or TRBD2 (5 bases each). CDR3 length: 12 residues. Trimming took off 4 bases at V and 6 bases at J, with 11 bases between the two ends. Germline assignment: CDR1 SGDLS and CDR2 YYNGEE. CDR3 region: CASSRDPPEQYF. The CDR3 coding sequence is TGTGCCAGCAGCAGGGACCCCCCCGAGCAGTACTTC.

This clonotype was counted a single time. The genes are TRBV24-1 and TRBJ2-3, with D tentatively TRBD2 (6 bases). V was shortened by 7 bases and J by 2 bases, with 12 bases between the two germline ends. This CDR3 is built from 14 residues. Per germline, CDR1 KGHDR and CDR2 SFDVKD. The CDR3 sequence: CATSALANTDTQYF. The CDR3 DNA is TGTGCCACCAGCGCACTAGCAAACACAGATACGCAGTATTTT.

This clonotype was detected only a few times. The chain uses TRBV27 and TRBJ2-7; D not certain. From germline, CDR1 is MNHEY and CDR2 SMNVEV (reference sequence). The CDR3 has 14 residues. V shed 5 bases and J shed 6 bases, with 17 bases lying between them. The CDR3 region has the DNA TGTGCCAGCAGTCCCCTAGTTAGGGATCGCGAGCAGTACTTC. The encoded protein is CASSPLVRDREQYF.

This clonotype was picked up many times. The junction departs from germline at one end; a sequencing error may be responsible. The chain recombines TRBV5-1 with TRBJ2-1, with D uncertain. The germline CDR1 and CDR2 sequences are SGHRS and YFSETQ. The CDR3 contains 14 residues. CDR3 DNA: TGTGCCAGCAGCTTAAGAGGCGGATACAATGAGCAGTTCTTC. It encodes CASSLRGGYNEQFF.

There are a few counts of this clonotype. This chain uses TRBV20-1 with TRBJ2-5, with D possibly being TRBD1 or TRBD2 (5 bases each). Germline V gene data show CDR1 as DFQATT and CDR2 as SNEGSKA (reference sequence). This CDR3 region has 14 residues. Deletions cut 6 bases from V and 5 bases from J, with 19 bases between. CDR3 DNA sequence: TGCAGTGCCGCCCCTCTTAGCGCAGGGGAGACCCAGTACTTC. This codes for CSAAPLSAGETQYF.

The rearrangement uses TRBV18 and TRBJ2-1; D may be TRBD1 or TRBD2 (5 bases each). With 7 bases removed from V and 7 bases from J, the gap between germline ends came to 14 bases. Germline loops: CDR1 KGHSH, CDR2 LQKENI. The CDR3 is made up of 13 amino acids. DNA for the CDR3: TGTGCCAGCTGGCCGGGGCTCGGGAATGAGCAGTTCTTC. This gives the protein CASWPGLGNEQFF.

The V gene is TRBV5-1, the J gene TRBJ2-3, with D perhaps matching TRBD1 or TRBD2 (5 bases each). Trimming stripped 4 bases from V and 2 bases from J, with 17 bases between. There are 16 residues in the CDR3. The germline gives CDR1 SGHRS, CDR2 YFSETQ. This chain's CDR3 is CASSPGPQLYTDTQYF. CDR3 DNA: TGCGCCAGCAGCCCGGGACCTCAACTCTACACAGATACGCAGTATTTT.

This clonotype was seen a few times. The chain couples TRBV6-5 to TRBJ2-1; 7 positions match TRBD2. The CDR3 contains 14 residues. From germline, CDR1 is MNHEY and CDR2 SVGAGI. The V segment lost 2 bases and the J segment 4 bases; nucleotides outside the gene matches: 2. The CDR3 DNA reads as TGTGCCAGCAGTTACGGGGGGGTGTACAATGAGCAGTTCTTC. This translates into CASSYGGVYNEQFF.

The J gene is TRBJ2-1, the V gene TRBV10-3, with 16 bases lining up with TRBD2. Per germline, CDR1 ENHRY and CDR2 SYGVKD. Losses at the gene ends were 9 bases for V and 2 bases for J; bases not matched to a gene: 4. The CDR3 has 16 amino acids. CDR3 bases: TGTGCCATTACAGGGACTAGCGGGAGGGCCTACAATGAGCAGTTCTTC. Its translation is CAITGTSGRAYNEQFF.